A selection of T cell receptor beta chains follows, all from one sample in a study of neurological immune-mediated disorders. TCRdb independently ran MiXCR on the 5' RACE reads; one entry per CDR3 protein. The data contain about 90,000 distinct CDR3 sequences, about 13% of them singletons. Sequencing was done on a sample of PBMCs. These receptors all stem from a female donor with HTLV-1-associated myelopathy (HAM/TSP). Each CDR3 is given with its conserved first and last residue. The D gene is left open where the match is weak. Clone size is not always given. Where it is, it says once, few, many or a class for expanded clones.

many,TRBJ1-2,-,TRBV6-6,TGTGCCAGCAGTTACACTGAGATACGTGGCTACACCTTC,CASSYTEIRGYTF
many,TRBJ2-2,-,TRBV9,TGTGCCAGCAGCGTAGCGGTGGCGGGGGAGCTGTTTTTT,CASSVAVAGELFF
many,TRBJ2-5,TRBD2,TRBV7-2,TGTGCCAGCAGCTCTAGCGGGGGGCGGGAGACCCAGTACTTC,CASSSSGGRETQYF
many,TRBJ2-4,-,TRBV5-1,TGCGCCAGCAGCTTGGAACCTGGGTTCTTAGTCAAAAACATTCAGTACTTC,CASSLEPGFLVKNIQYF
many,TRBJ1-5,-,TRBV7-2,TGTGCCAGCAGCCCGGGACGGCCCAATCAGCCCCAGCATTTT,CASSPGRPNQPQHF
-,TRBJ1-3,-,TRBV2,TGTGCCAGCAGTGTGTCTGGGGGCGGCGGAAACACCATATATTTT,CASSVSGGGGNTIYF
many,TRBJ1-1,-,TRBV5-1,TGCGCCAGCAAGTCAGGACAGCTGAACACTGAAGCTTTCTTT,CASKSGQLNTEAFF
many,TRBJ2-7,-,TRBV5-1,TGCGCCAGCAGCTTGGACCCCCCCTATGGAGGGGGGTCCTACGAGCAGTACTTC,CASSLDPPYGGGSYEQYF
many,TRBJ2-5,-,TRBV27,TGTGCCAGCAGCCTGGGTTTGAGGGGCCAAGAGACCCAGTACTTC,CASSLGLRGQETQYF
many,TRBJ1-2,-,TRBV5-1,TGCGCCAGCACCGTACAGGGATCCTATGGCTACACCTTC,CASTVQGSYGYTF
many,TRBJ2-1,-,TRBV6-4,TGTGCCAGCAGCTCACTAGAAGGTGTTGGTGAGCAGTTCTTC,CASSSLEGVGEQFF
many,TRBJ1-1,-,TRBV5-1,TGCGCCAGCAGCTTGTCGTCAGGGAACACTGAAGCTTTCTTC,CASSLSSGNTEAFF
many,TRBJ2-4,-,TRBV12-5,TGTGCTAGTGGTTTGACCGGGATGAAAAACATTCAGTACTTC,CASGLTGMKNIQYF
many,TRBJ2-5,-,TRBV20-1,TGCAGTGCACTTATCGCGGGAGAGACCCAGTACTTC,CSALIAGETQYF
many,TRBJ2-5,-,TRBV12-3/TRBV12-4,TGTGCCAGCAGCTTAAATTTCAACTACCAAGAGACCCAGTACTTC,CASSLNFNYQETQYF
many,TRBJ1-2,TRBD1,TRBV20-1,TGCAGTGCTAGAGGACAGGGTCCTGGCTACACCTTC,CSARGQGPGYTF
many,TRBJ2-2,-,TRBV6-1,TGTGCCAGCAGTGAACTGTCCGGAGGCATCGGGGAGCTGTTTTTT,CASSELSGGIGELFF
many,TRBJ1-1,-,TRBV29-1,TGCAGCGCTCTGAACACTGAAGCTTTCTTT,CSALNTEAFF
many,TRBJ2-1,TRBD1,TRBV5-1,TGCGCCAGCACCCCCCAGACAGGGAAAAATGAGCAGTTCTTC,CASTPQTGKNEQFF
many,TRBJ1-2,-,TRBV6-2/TRBV6-3,TGTGCCAGCAGTTACTGGGGGGCGCTTTATGGCTACACCTTC,CASSYWGALYGYTF
many,TRBJ1-6,-,TRBV5-1,TGCGCCAGCAGCTTGGAGGGTTTGGGGTCACCCCTCCACTTT,CASSLEGLGSPLHF
many,TRBJ2-3,-,TRBV29-1,TGCAGCTTCAGACCCAGCGGTGTTAAAGATACGCAGTATTTT,CSFRPSGVKDTQYF
many,TRBJ2-4,-,TRBV5-1,TGCGCCAGTCAAGAGGGGGTAGGGGCCTTTGAGATTCAGTACTTC,CASQEGVGAFEIQYF
many,TRBJ2-1,TRBD2,TRBV20-1,TGCAGTGCTCGGACCCCGCTAGCGGGGACTTACAATGAGCAGTTCTTC,CSARTPLAGTYNEQFF
-,TRBJ2-1,-,TRBV18,TGTGCCAGCTCACCCGCAGGGACCTACAATGAGCAGTTCTTC,CASSPAGTYNEQFF
many,TRBJ1-4,-,TRBV2,TGTGCCAGCATGCGCAGTGTGGGTGAAAAACTGTTTTTT,CASMRSVGEKLFF
-,TRBJ2-7,-,TRBV5-1,TGCGCCAGCAGCACCCGTTCGAGCGATGGCCACGAGCAGTACTTC,CASSTRSSDGHEQYF
many,TRBJ1-1,-,TRBV28,TGTGCCACCACGATATTGCAGGACACTGAAGCTTTCTTT,CATTILQDTEAFF
-,TRBJ2-2,TRBD2,TRBV3-1,TGTGCCAGCAGCCAAGCGGCGGGGGCGAACACCGGGGAGCTGTTTTTT,CASSQAAGANTGELFF
few,TRBJ2-1,-,TRBV6-1,TGTGCCAGCAGACGGCAATACAATGAGCAGTTCTTC,CASRRQYNEQFF
many,TRBJ2-3,TRBD1,TRBV20-1,TGCAGTGCTTCTGACAGGGGGCTGGATACGCAGTATTTT,CSASDRGLDTQYF
many,TRBJ2-2,TRBD2,TRBV5-5,TGTGCCAGCAGCCCCGGGGGGGGGTTCACCGGGGAGCTGTTTTTT,CASSPGGGFTGELFF
many,TRBJ1-1,-,TRBV3-1,TGTGCCAGCAGCCAGGCTCAGGGTTACACTGAAGCTTTCTTT,CASSQAQGYTEAFF
many,TRBJ2-3,-,TRBV12-3/TRBV12-4,TGTGCCAGCAGTCCCCGGGACTTTTCCGATACGCAGTATTTT,CASSPRDFSDTQYF
many,TRBJ2-2,-,TRBV5-1,TGCGCCAGCAGACAATCCGGGACCGCGAGTATGTCCGGGGAGCTGTTTTTT,CASRQSGTASMSGELFF
few,TRBJ1-2,-,TRBV6-1,TGTGCCAGCAGTGAACCCGGGGAGGGCTATGGCTACACCTTC,CASSEPGEGYGYTF
-,TRBJ1-4,-,TRBV29-1,TGCAGCGTTATTACTAACCGGGAAAAACTGTTTTTT,CSVITNREKLFF
few,TRBJ2-3,TRBD2,TRBV20-1,TGCAGTGCTCCGGGACTAGCGGTTAGCACAGATACGCAGTATTTT,CSAPGLAVSTDTQYF
many,TRBJ2-3,-,TRBV5-1,TGCGCCAGCAGCTTGGGTGGCAGGGAAAGCACAGATACGCAGTATTTT,CASSLGGRESTDTQYF
many,TRBJ2-1,-,TRBV9,TGTGCCAGCAGCGTATCCGGGTCCCCCACCTACAATGAGCAGTTCTTC,CASSVSGSPTYNEQFF
many,TRBJ2-3,TRBD1,TRBV6-1,TGTGCCAGCAGGAAAGGGACAGCCCCAGATACGCAGTATTTT,CASRKGTAPDTQYF
many,TRBJ1-5,-,TRBV5-5,TGTGCCAGCAGCTTGGGAATCAATCAGCCCCAGCATTTT,CASSLGINQPQHF
-,TRBJ1-6,-,TRBV20-1,TGCAGTGCTAGGGGTCGGTCTACAGGGAATTCACCCCTCCACTTT,CSARGRSTGNSPLHF
many,TRBJ2-1,TRBD2,TRBV10-3,TGTGCCATCAGTTTTGCGGGGGGAGGTTATAATGAGCAGTTCTTC,CAISFAGGGYNEQFF
many,TRBJ2-1,TRBD2,TRBV12-3/TRBV12-4,TGTGCCAGCAGTCCCAGACTAGCGGGGACCAATGAGCAGTTCTTC,CASSPRLAGTNEQFF
-,TRBJ2-5,TRBD2,TRBV18,TGTGCCAGCTCATCGAGGACTAGCGGGGGGGCCAGAGAGACCCAGTACTTC,CASSSRTSGGARETQYF
many,TRBJ2-1,TRBD2,TRBV20-1,TGCAGTGCAAAGAGCGGGGGGGCATGGAATGAGCAGTTCTTC,CSAKSGGAWNEQFF
few,TRBJ2-1,TRBD2,TRBV27,TGTGCCAGCAGTTCCCCGCTTCGCGGGGGGAGCTCCTACAATGAGCAGTTCTTC,CASSSPLRGGSSYNEQFF
-,TRBJ2-7,-,TRBV20-1,TGCAGTGCTAGAGTCCCCCGGACGGACTACGAGCAGTACTTC,CSARVPRTDYEQYF
few,TRBJ2-4,-,TRBV5-6,TGTGCCAGCAGCTTGTCTCCAGCCAAAAACATTCAGTACTTC,CASSLSPAKNIQYF
once,TRBJ1-6,-,TRBV29-1,TGCAGCGTTACGGAAGGGCTGGATTCACCCCTCCACTTT,CSVTEGLDSPLHF
few,TRBJ2-7,TRBD2,TRBV12-3/TRBV12-4,TGTGCCAGCAGTCGGACTAGCGGGGGGGCGGCCGAGCAGTACTTC,CASSRTSGGAAEQYF
many,TRBJ1-1,-,TRBV5-6,TGTGCCAGCAGCTTTCGGGGACTCAGGAACACTGAAGCTTTCTTT,CASSFRGLRNTEAFF
many,TRBJ2-2,-,TRBV3-1,TGTGCCAGCAGCCAAGTGAGGTCGGGGGTCACCGGGGAGCTGTTTTTT,CASSQVRSGVTGELFF
many,TRBJ2-2,-,TRBV7-8,TGTGCCAGCAGCTTACGTGAACAGTTTAGTCCCGGGGAGCTGTTTTTT,CASSLREQFSPGELFF